A selection of T cell receptor beta chains follows, all from one sample in a study of CD8+ T cells in alopecia areata. Assay used: immunoSEQ multiplex PCR; TCRdb lists only in-frame clones, some missing. The sample carries around 29,000 clones, around three quarters recorded once. Material for sequencing was NKG2D-low CD8+ T cells sorted from blood. The receptors originated from a human donor with alopecia areata. Each CDR3 is given with its conserved first and last residue. A D gene is named only where the DNA matches it firmly. Size is stated for part of the rows, as once, few or many counts, or as a class when the clone is expanded.

>NA|TRBJ2-7|NA|TRBV4-1
CASRPGPHPGEQYF
TGCGCCAGCAGGCCGGGACCCCATCCGGGTGAGCAGTACTTC
>NA|TRBJ2-2|NA|TRBV5-1
CASSWRGTGELFF
TGCGCCAGCAGCTGGAGAGGGACCGGGGAGCTGTTTTTT
>NA|TRBJ1-1|NA|TRBV29-1
CSLTVMNTEAFF
TGCAGCTTGACAGTGATGAACACTGAAGCTTTCTTT
>TRBD2|TRBJ2-2|NA|TRBV6-5
CASSYTSGRADGELFF
TGTGCCAGCAGTTACACTAGCGGGAGGGCCGACGGGGAGCTGTTTTTT
>TRBD2|TRBJ2-1|NA|TRBV6-5
CASWRGDGEQFF
TGTGCCAGCTGGCGGGGGGATGGTGAGCAGTTCTTC
>NA|TRBJ2-1|NA|TRBV7-6
CASSLQGSSYNEQFF
TGTGCCAGCAGCTTACAGGGAAGCTCCTACAATGAGCAGTTCTTC
>NA|TRBJ2-1|NA|TRBV29-1
CSRRLGNEQFF
TGCAGCCGACGTCTTGGCAATGAGCAGTTCTTC
>TRBD1|TRBJ2-7|medium-sized|TRBV28
CASSSPGQGASEQYF
TGTGCCAGCAGTTCTCCGGGACAGGGGGCTAGCGAGCAGTACTTC
>TRBD1|TRBJ2-1|few|TRBV28
CASSPDRGRFF
TGTGCCAGCAGCCCAGACAGGGGACGTTTCTTC
>NA|TRBJ1-2|few|TRBV19
CASIPGGNYGYTF
TGTGCCAGTATTCCGGGAGGAAACTATGGCTACACCTTC
>NA|TRBJ1-5|NA|TRBV12-5
CASGLVQPQHF
TGTGCTAGTGGTTTGGTCCAGCCCCAGCATTTT
>TRBD1|TRBJ2-5|NA|TRBV6-5
CASSPGQIQETQYF
TGTGCCAGCAGTCCGGGACAGATACAAGAGACCCAGTACTTC
>TRBD2|TRBJ2-3|NA|TRBV2
CASSLTTSGSTDTQYF
TGTGCCAGCAGCCTTACTACTAGCGGAAGCACAGATACGCAGTATTTT
>NA|TRBJ2-1|once|TRBV27
CASSPEMGDYNEQFF
TGTGCCAGCAGCCCTGAAATGGGGGATTACAATGAGCAGTTCTTC
>TRBD1|TRBJ2-7|NA|TRBV6-5
CASSNGDRGHEQYF
TGTGCCAGCAGTAACGGGGACAGGGGGCACGAGCAGTACTTC
>NA|TRBJ2-7|once|TRBV7-8
CASSLALYEQYF
TGTGCCAGCAGCTTAGCGCTCTACGAGCAGTACTTC
>TRBD2|TRBJ2-1|NA|TRBV30
CAWSVRDDRLAGAYYNEQFF
TGTGCCTGGAGTGTCCGAGACGATAGACTAGCGGGAGCTTACTACAATGAGCAGTTCTTC
>NA|TRBJ2-1|NA|TRBV29-1
CSARGSSYNEQFF
TGCAGCGCGAGGGGAAGCTCCTACAATGAGCAGTTCTTC
>NA|TRBJ2-6|NA|TRBV4-3
CASSQGGGSGANVLTF
TGCGCCAGCAGCCAAGGAGGGGGGTCTGGGGCCAACGTCCTGACTTTC
>TRBD1|TRBJ1-6|NA|TRBV7-9
CASSYQGVHSPLHF
TGTGCCAGCAGTTATCAGGGGGTACATTCACCCCTCCACTTT
>NA|TRBJ2-1|NA|TRBV25-1
CASSRQEYNEQFF
TGTGCCAGCAGTCGACAGGAGTACAATGAGCAGTTCTTC
>NA|TRBJ2-6|NA|TRBV30
CAWSVGGSGANVLTF
TGTGCCTGGAGTGTAGGGGGGTCTGGGGCCAACGTCCTGACTTTC
>NA|TRBJ1-5|NA|TRBV19
CASRDGLGINQPQHF
TGTGCCAGTAGGGACGGATTAGGCATTAATCAGCCCCAGCATTTT
>NA|TRBJ2-5|few|TRBV5-1
CASSLLGGDQETQYF
TGCGCCAGCAGCCTACTTGGGGGCGACCAAGAGACCCAGTACTTC
>TRBD2|TRBJ2-3|once|TRBV29-1
CSATLPTSGRVGTQYF
TGCAGCGCCACTCTACCGACTAGCGGGAGGGTTGGGACGCAGTATTTT
>TRBD1|TRBJ2-2|NA|TRBV29-1
CSVPGTGGTGELFF
TGCAGCGTTCCCGGGACAGGGGGCACCGGGGAGCTGTTTTTT
>TRBD2|TRBJ2-7|NA|TRBV4-1
CASSQTSGISYEQYF
TGCGCCAGCAGCCAGACTAGCGGGATATCCTACGAGCAGTACTTC
>NA|TRBJ2-7|once|TRBV5-1
CASSLAGLMEQYF
TGCGCCAGCAGCTTGGCGGGACTGATGGAGCAGTACTTC
>NA|TRBJ2-1|once|TRBV29-1
CSVVLGEISYNEQFF
TGCAGCGTTGTTTTGGGTGAAATCTCCTACAATGAGCAGTTCTTC
>NA|TRBJ2-1|NA|TRBV6-5
CASSYGEPGSLNEQFF
TGTGCCAGCAGTTACGGAGAACCCGGGAGCCTAAATGAGCAGTTCTTC
>NA|TRBJ2-1|NA|TRBV7-2
CASSFLQEGGFF
TGTGCCAGCAGCTTCCTACAGGAGGGTGGATTCTTC
>NA|TRBJ2-2|NA|TRBV15
CATSSRRTTGELFF
TGTGCCACCAGCAGTAGACGGACGACCGGGGAGCTGTTTTTT
>NA|TRBJ2-7|few|TRBV28
CASSLVVQSYEQYF
TGTGCCAGCAGTTTAGTCGTACAGTCCTACGAGCAGTACTTC
>NA|TRBJ2-3|NA|TRBV6-4
CASSVSGGTDTQYF
TGTGCCAGCAGTGTTTCGGGCGGCACAGATACGCAGTATTTT
>TRBD2|TRBJ2-3|NA|TRBV15
CATSRDRGSGGGLTQYF
TGTGCCACCAGCAGAGATCGGGGTAGCGGGGGGGGGCTTACGCAGTATTTT
>TRBD2|TRBJ2-7|NA|TRBV29-1
CSVTRTSGADEQYF
TGCAGCGTCACAAGGACTAGCGGGGCCGACGAGCAGTACTTC
>TRBD2|TRBJ2-7|once|TRBV13
CASSPSGRGDYEQYF
TGTGCCAGCAGCCCCTCGGGACGGGGGGACTACGAGCAGTACTTC
>TRBD1|TRBJ2-7|NA|TRBV5-1
CASSLRQGASGQYF
TGCGCCAGCAGCCTGCGACAGGGGGCGAGTGGGCAGTACTTC
>NA|TRBJ1-2|NA|TRBV29-1
CSIDPEGVNYGYTF
TGCAGCATCGACCCGGAGGGGGTCAACTATGGCTACACCTTC
>TRBD1|TRBJ1-5|NA|TRBV6-1
CASETGDSNQPQHF
TGTGCCAGCGAGACAGGGGATAGCAATCAGCCCCAGCATTTT
>TRBD1|TRBJ2-7|NA|TRBV7-6
CASSNRDRADYEQYF
TGTGCCAGCAGCAACCGGGACAGGGCCGACTACGAGCAGTACTTC
>TRBD1|TRBJ2-1|NA|TRBV9
CASSVPPVGQGANEQFF
TGTGCCAGCAGCGTTCCCCCGGTTGGACAGGGAGCCAATGAGCAGTTCTTC
>TRBD1|TRBJ1-1|few|TRBV7-9
CASSSGTGVGAEAFF
TGTGCCAGCAGCTCCGGGACAGGGGTCGGCGCTGAAGCTTTCTTT
>NA|TRBJ2-6|NA|TRBV11-2
CASSLGESGANVLTF
TGTGCCAGCAGCTTAGGGGAATCTGGGGCCAACGTCCTGACTTTC
>NA|TRBJ1-1|NA|TRBV10-3
CAISESRQQNTEAFF
TGTGCCATCAGTGAGTCTAGACAGCAGAACACTGAAGCTTTCTTT
>TRBD1|TRBJ2-2|NA|TRBV29-1
CSVAGTGGPGELFF
TGCAGCGTCGCCGGGACAGGGGGCCCCGGGGAGCTGTTTTTT
>NA|TRBJ2-5|once|TRBV25-1
CASSESPGLEFETQYF
TGTGCCAGCAGTGAATCCCCAGGGCTTGAGTTTGAGACCCAGTACTTC
>TRBD2|TRBJ2-3|NA|TRBV4-1
CASSGEERDTDTQYF
TGCGCCAGCAGCGGGGAGGAGCGGGACACAGATACGCAGTATTTT
>NA|TRBJ2-1|few|TRBV5-5
CASSTPGLDYNEQFF
TGTGCCAGCAGCACGCCGGGACTCGATTACAATGAGCAGTTCTTC
>NA|TRBJ1-6|NA|TRBV7-9
CASSSGVPLHF
TGTGCCAGCAGTTCAGGGGTTCCCCTCCACTTT
>NA|TRBJ2-2|medium-sized|TRBV7-9
CASSLWSPNSWYGELFF
TGTGCCAGCAGCTTATGGAGTCCTAATTCTTGGTACGGGGAGCTGTTTTTT
>NA|TRBJ1-1|NA|TRBV5-6
CASSQGNFMNTEAFF
TGTGCCAGCAGCCAAGGGAACTTTATGAACACTGAAGCTTTCTTT
>NA|TRBJ2-3|NA|TRBV4-2
CASSQEPGAGADTQYF
TGTGCCAGCAGCCAAGAGCCAGGGGCCGGCGCAGATACGCAGTATTTT
>TRBD2|TRBJ2-1|once|TRBV29-1
CSAGLAGLNEQFF
TGCAGCGCCGGACTAGCGGGCCTCAATGAGCAGTTCTTC
>NA|TRBJ2-7|NA|TRBV4-1
CASSPSTGSHEQYF
TGCGCCAGCAGCCCTTCCACAGGGTCCCACGAGCAGTACTTC